This T cell receptor beta chain was profiled in a study of OX40 agonist ivuxolimab in advanced cancers. Study-level background: Past anti-PD-1, anti-PD-L1 or anti-CTLA-4 therapy was accepted, and 30% to 50% had received some.

Peripheral blood came from all dose cohorts at three timepoints. Clones were read by immunoSEQ multiplex PCR, and TCRdb kept only the in-frame ones, dropping some. The sample has around 40,000 clones; about 85% are singletons. This clone was seen only once. V gave up 7 bases and J gave up 8 bases, with 11 bases separating them. The CDR3 consists of 12 residues. Germline values: CDR1 MDHEN, CDR2 SYDVKM. This TCR derives from an adult with an advanced solid tumor such as melanoma, head and neck, liver or kidney cancer. The sequenced sample was CD4+ or CD8+ T cells sorted from blood, obtained in a trial of the OX40 agonist ivuxolimab. This chain connects TRBV28 to TRBJ1-4; D unclear. The CDR3 DNA follows: TGTGCCAGCACGGGTTTTAGGGAAAAACTGTTTTTT. It translates to CASTGFREKLFF.